This is a list of T cell receptor beta chains from one sample in a study of cytomegalovirus exposure and HLA in healthy donors. Produced via immunoSEQ multiplex PCR; TCRdb's table is partial and in-frame only. The repertoire holds more than 150,000 clones, more than 70% seen once, with 2.5% to 3% in the top ten. The sequenced sample consisted of PBMCs. The source is a man between 18 and 29 years old in good health and CMV-seronegative. Each CDR3 is given with its conserved first and last residue. D genes are given only for firm matches. Part of the rows lack a size; the others show once, few, many or a class for expanded clones.

J gene,D gene,V gene,clone size,CDR3 protein,CDR3 DNA
TRBJ1-2,NA,TRBV7-9,NA,CASSLESGGYTF,TGTGCCAGCAGCTTAGAGTCAGGTGGCTACACCTTC
TRBJ1-2,TRBD1,TRBV5-1,few,CATVTGEGGYTF,TGCGCCACCGTGACAGGGGAAGGAGGCTACACCTTC
TRBJ1-1,TRBD1,TRBV2,once,CASSESGQGLYTEAFF,TGTGCCAGCAGTGAATCGGGACAGGGGTTATACACTGAAGCTTTCTTT
TRBJ1-2,NA,TRBV19,NA,CASTLAGVLYGYTF,TGTGCCAGTACCCTAGCCGGCGTGCTCTATGGCTACACCTTC
TRBJ1-5,TRBD1,TRBV7-9,NA,CASSLEGARQPQHF,TGTGCCAGCAGCTTAGAGGGGGCCAGACAGCCCCAGCATTTT
TRBJ2-2,NA,TRBV10-1,NA,CASSAGAGELFF,TGCGCCAGCAGCGCCGGGGCCGGGGAGCTGTTTTTT
TRBJ2-5,NA,TRBV27,NA,CASSSHRDQETQYF,TGTGCCAGCAGTTCCCACAGGGACCAAGAGACCCAGTACTTC
TRBJ1-3,NA,TRBV7-9,few,CASSPRDTFSGNTIYF,TGTGCCAGCAGCCCTCGGGACACATTCTCTGGAAACACCATATATTTT
TRBJ1-4,TRBD1,TRBV5-1,NA,CASSVGTGGVQKLFF,TGCGCCAGCAGCGTGGGGACAGGGGGCGTCCAAAAACTGTTTTTT
TRBJ1-4,NA,TRBV18,NA,CASGGPDSNHEKLFF,TGTGCCAGCGGGGGCCCGGACAGCAACCATGAAAAACTGTTTTTT
TRBJ1-4,NA,TRBV7-9,NA,CASSSSGLGRGEEKLFF,TGTGCCAGCAGCTCCTCGGGTTTGGGCCGGGGGGAGGAAAAACTGTTTTTT
TRBJ1-6,TRBD1,TRBV11-2,NA,CASSYTGDSPLHF,TGTGCCAGCAGCTATACAGGGGATTCACCCCTCCACTTT
TRBJ2-3,NA,TRBV6-1,NA,CASSGEGGPTDTQYF,TGTGCCAGCAGTGGAGAGGGAGGTCCCACAGATACGCAGTATTTT
TRBJ2-7,TRBD1,TRBV19,few,CASSIGTGFFYEQYF,TGTGCCAGTAGTATCGGGACAGGGTTTTTCTACGAGCAGTACTTC
TRBJ1-2,NA,TRBV11-2,NA,CASSLDTEDGYTF,TGTGCCAGCAGCTTAGATACAGAAGATGGCTACACCTTC
TRBJ1-5,TRBD1,TRBV30,NA,CAWSVQGAHSNQPQHF,TGTGCCTGGAGTGTACAGGGGGCGCATAGCAATCAGCCCCAGCATTTT
TRBJ2-7,NA,TRBV21-1,few,CASLPPASVRYF,TGTGCCAGCCTTCCCCCGGCGAGCGTAAGGTACTTC
TRBJ2-3,NA,TRBV5-1,NA,CASSLDAAQSTDTQYF,TGCGCCAGCAGCTTGGATGCGGCCCAAAGCACAGATACGCAGTATTTT
TRBJ1-2,NA,TRBV30,NA,CAWSEGGTNYGYTF,TGTGCCTGGAGTGAAGGAGGGACCAACTATGGCTACACCTTC
TRBJ2-1,NA,TRBV29-1,NA,CSVPLLNYNEQFF,TGCAGCGTTCCTTTGTTAAACTACAATGAGCAGTTCTTC
TRBJ1-1,NA,TRBV6-5,NA,CASSPRPGGTEAFF,TGTGCCAGCAGTCCCCGACCGGGGGGCACTGAAGCTTTCTTT
TRBJ2-2,TRBD2,TRBV27,NA,CASTLSGTTGGELFF,TGTGCCAGCACTCTCTCCGGGACTACCGGCGGGGAGCTGTTTTTT
TRBJ1-4,NA,TRBV5-5,NA,CASNSATNEKLFF,TGTGCCAGCAATTCTGCAACTAATGAAAAACTGTTTTTT
TRBJ2-4,NA,TRBV29-1,NA,CSVGGQDRITAKNIQYF,TGCAGCGTTGGGGGACAAGACAGGATAACGGCCAAAAACATTCAGTACTTC
TRBJ2-1,TRBD2,TRBV10-3,NA,CAISELVAGGYNEQFF,TGTGCCATCAGTGAGTTGGTAGCGGGAGGATACAATGAGCAGTTCTTC
TRBJ2-1,NA,TRBV18,NA,CASSLANRDEQFF,TGTGCCAGCTCACTAGCGAACAGGGATGAGCAGTTCTTC
TRBJ1-4,NA,TRBV28,NA,CASSFGGGANEKLFF,TGTGCCAGCAGTTTTGGAGGGGGGGCTAATGAAAAACTGTTTTTT
TRBJ2-7,NA,TRBV5-4,NA,CASSLIPSLRGTPYEQYF,TGTGCCAGCAGCCTAATCCCCTCTCTAAGGGGGACCCCCTACGAGCAGTACTTC
TRBJ2-1,TRBD1,TRBV5-1,NA,CASSIHRGASSSGEQFF,TGCGCCAGCAGCATACACAGGGGGGCTTCTTCGAGTGGTGAGCAGTTCTTC
TRBJ2-3,NA,TRBV25-1,NA,CASSRYTDTQYF,TGTGCCAGCAGCCGTTACACAGATACGCAGTATTTT
TRBJ2-3,TRBD2,TRBV2,NA,CASSETSGGDTQYF,TGTGCCAGCAGTGAAACTAGCGGGGGAGATACGCAGTATTTT
TRBJ1-1,NA,TRBV30,NA,CAWTFRGNTEAFF,TGTGCCTGGACGTTCCGGGGGAACACTGAAGCTTTCTTT
TRBJ2-2,NA,TRBV28,NA,CASISPPGGNTGELFF,TGTGCCAGCATCTCACCCCCCGGAGGTAACACCGGGGAGCTGTTTTTT
TRBJ1-5,NA,TRBV5-1,NA,CASSLASGGQPQHF,TGCGCCAGCAGCTTGGCCAGCGGTGGGCAGCCCCAGCATTTT
TRBJ2-1,TRBD2,TRBV29-1,NA,CSARTSGGHNEQFF,TGCAGCGCCAGGACTAGCGGGGGACACAATGAGCAGTTCTTC
TRBJ2-2,NA,TRBV2,NA,CASMPLPDTGELFF,TGTGCCAGCATGCCTCTACCGGACACCGGGGAGCTGTTTTTT
TRBJ2-7,TRBD2,TRBV29-1,NA,CSVQGLGAYEQYF,TGCAGCGTTCAAGGACTAGGGGCCTACGAGCAGTACTTC
TRBJ1-1,TRBD1,TRBV28,NA,CASSSPGGADTEAFF,TGTGCCAGCAGTTCTCCAGGGGGCGCGGACACTGAAGCTTTCTTT
TRBJ2-2,TRBD2,TRBV5-1,NA,CASSLRLAAGELFF,TGCGCCAGCAGCTTGAGGCTAGCGGCCGGGGAGCTGTTTTTT
TRBJ1-2,NA,TRBV11-2,NA,CASSLDAPGRYGYTF,TGTGCCAGCAGCTTAGATGCCCCAGGGCGCTATGGCTACACCTTC
TRBJ1-6,NA,TRBV2,few,CATQVRGQNSPLHF,TGTGCCACCCAAGTGCGGGGTCAGAATTCACCCCTCCACTTT
TRBJ1-2,NA,TRBV2,NA,CASSARGQAHPYGYTF,TGTGCCAGCAGTGCCCGGGGACAAGCGCACCCCTATGGCTACACCTTC
TRBJ2-3,NA,TRBV5-6,NA,CASSFKNTDTQYF,TGTGCCAGCAGCTTTAAAAACACAGATACGCAGTATTTT
TRBJ1-1,NA,TRBV5-4,NA,CASGFTGSRTEAFF,TGTGCCAGCGGATTCACAGGGAGTAGAACTGAAGCTTTCTTT
TRBJ2-4,NA,TRBV6-5,NA,CASSYDPEEAKNIQYF,TGTGCCAGCAGTTACGACCCCGAGGAGGCCAAAAACATTCAGTACTTC